This T cell receptor (beta chain) was profiled in a study of CD4 T cells in relation to SARS-CoV-2 and coronaviruses. About the research overall: The restricting HLA molecule for shared crossreactive spike epitopes was mapped. Study results and caveats: Memory recall responses, not primary responses primed in culture, are what the assay detects.

CD4+ T cells from unexposed donors were obtained before the COVID-19 pandemic (2011-2018). Cryopreserved PBMCs were CD4-enriched, then split into naive and memory cells. Per germline, CDR1 MDHEN and CDR2 SYDVKM. Trimming stripped 10 bases from V and 5 bases from J, with 14 bases between. This CDR3 region has 13 residues. With respect to this clone: Its cognate antigen is unknown.

Clones were read by immunoSEQ multiplex PCR, and TCRdb kept only the in-frame ones, dropping some. The sample contains approximately 64,000 clones, 94% of which appear only once. The clonotype was recovered from a human donor in good health. The sequencing input was naive CD4+ T cells from PBMCs. As to subset: naive CD4+ T cells isolated by negative enrichment. The chain combines TRBV28 with TRBJ2-2; the D is unclear. The CDR3 loop is CATPGYFTGELFF. The CDR3 DNA reads as TGTGCCACCCCCGGGTACTTTACCGGGGAGCTGTTTTTT.